What follows are 29 T cell receptor beta chains derived from one specimen sequenced in a study of T cell responses to AZD1222 COVID-19 vaccine. Profiling relied on immunoSEQ multiplex PCR, and the TCRdb table lists in-frame clones only, not all of them. This sample has roughly 80,000 clones; roughly 90% occur once, and the top ten carry roughly 3.9%. This sample comprised peripheral blood, obtained on day 0 of AZD1222 vaccination. These receptors originate from an adult in good health.

The chain uses TRBV6-6 and TRBJ1-1; the D gene is possibly TRBD1 (5 bases). Germline CDR1 is MNHNY and CDR2 is SVGAGI (reference sequence). Deletions cut 4 bases from V and 1 base from J, with 10 bases between. The CDR3 spans 14 residues. The CDR3 is CASSSQGTNTEAFF. DNA of the CDR3: TGTGCCAGCAGTTCCCAGGGAACGAACACTGAAGCTTTCTTT.

The chain joins TRBV7-6 to TRBJ2-2; D not resolved. The CDR3 is 13 amino acids. Trimming stripped 1 base from V and 6 bases from J, with 6 bases between. CDR1 SGHVS and CDR2 FNYEAQ come from the germline V gene. The DNA of the CDR3 is TGTGCCAGCAGCTTAGGTCCGGCCGGGGAGCTGTTTTTT. Translation gives CASSLGPAGELFF.

This chain connects TRBV12-3 or TRBV12-4 to TRBJ1-5; tentatively, D is TRBD1 (5 bases). The CDR3 consists of 12 residues. The germline V and J ends were trimmed by 6 bases and 5 bases, with 8 bases remaining between them. The CDR3 protein is CASRGLDQPQHF. The CDR3 region has the DNA TGTGCCAGCAGGGGGCTAGATCAGCCCCAGCATTTT.

This rearrangement joins TRBV6-6 to TRBJ2-2; D is unresolved. This CDR3 is built from 15 residues. Germline V gives CDR1 MNHNY, CDR2 SVGAGI (reference sequence). V was trimmed by 2 bases and J by 4 bases, leaving 11 bases between them. CDR3 protein: CASSYGLVSTGELFF. The CDR3 DNA is TGTGCCAGCAGTTACGGGCTGGTTTCCACCGGGGAGCTGTTTTTT.

The V and J genes are TRBV2 and TRBJ1-6; D unresolved. Trimming removed 10 bases from V and 0 bases from J, with 7 bases in between. The CDR3 runs 13 residues. Germline V lookup: CDR1 SNHLY, CDR2 FYNNEI. CDR3 sequence: CATEASYNSPLHF. The DNA of the CDR3 is TGTGCCACCGAGGCCTCCTATAATTCACCCCTCCACTTT.

This chain joins TRBV18 and TRBJ1-4; D gene uncertain. Germline CDR1 reads KGHSH; CDR2 reads LQKENI. V was trimmed by 0 bases and J by 4 bases, leaving 9 bases between them. The CDR3 loop spans 15 amino acids. CDR3 sequence: CASSPPPEDNEKLFF. Written as DNA, the CDR3 is TGTGCCAGCTCACCACCGCCGGAAGATAATGAAAAACTGTTTTTT.

This chain joins TRBV9 and TRBJ1-1, with D maybe TRBD1 (6 bases). The germline V and J ends were trimmed by 4 bases and 0 bases, with 10 bases remaining between them. Germline V gene data show CDR1 as SGDLS and CDR2 as YYNGEE. This CDR3 has 14 amino acids. DNA for the CDR3: TGTGCCAGCAGCCCTAGACAGGTGAACACTGAAGCTTTCTTT. Translated, it gives CASSPRQVNTEAFF.

This chain connects TRBV6-5 to TRBJ1-5; tentatively, D is TRBD1 (6 bases). The CDR3 extends over 13 amino acids. Germline V lookup: CDR1 MNHEY, CDR2 SVGAGI. V was shortened by 4 bases and J by 6 bases, with 10 bases between the two germline ends. This CDR3 is CASSSRGGQPQHF. The CDR3, as DNA: TGTGCCAGCAGTTCCAGGGGAGGTCAGCCCCAGCATTTT.

This chain uses TRBV7-2 with TRBJ2-1, with D hard to call. This CDR3 is built from 12 residues. Trimming took 3 bases from V and 15 from J, leaving 15 bases between them. Germline CDR1 reads SGHTA; CDR2 reads FQGNSA. The CDR3, as DNA: TGTGCCAGCAGCTTCGGACCAAATGGTCCGTTCTTC. Protein product: CASSFGPNGPFF.

V gene TRBV6-5 combines with J gene TRBJ1-6, with D maybe TRBD1 (6 bases). CDR1 MNHEY and CDR2 SVGAGI come from the germline V gene. The CDR3 is made up of 15 amino acids. Trimming took 4 bases from V and 7 from J, leaving 14 bases between them. The DNA of the CDR3 is TGTGCCAGCAGTTTCTCTTTAAGGGGGAATTCACCCCTCCACTTT. Encoded protein: CASSFSLRGNSPLHF.

This chain uses TRBV4-3 with TRBJ1-5, with a tentative D call TRBD1 (5 bases). V dropped 3 bases and J dropped 4 bases, with 16 bases sitting between them. The CDR3 is 16 residues long. Germline CDR1 LGHNA, CDR2 YSLEER. For the CDR3, the DNA is TGCGCCAGCAGCCAGACGTTAGGGGTAGGAAATCAGCCCCAGCATTTT. Translated, it gives CASSQTLGVGNQPQHF.

V and J are TRBV18 and TRBJ2-4; TRBD1 matches 9 bases. The CDR3 covers 13 residues. V gave up 3 bases and J gave up 14 bases; unmatched junction bases: 8. In germline, CDR1 is KGHSH, CDR2 LQKENI. CDR3 amino acids: CASSPLPGQGEYF. DNA of the CDR3: TGTGCCAGCTCACCCCTGCCGGGACAGGGAGAGTACTTC.

This chain links TRBV11-2 with TRBJ1-2; the D gene is possibly TRBD1 (6 bases). V was cut by 0 bases and J by 3 bases, with 11 bases left in between. CDR3 length: 15 amino acids. Germline CDR1 SGHAT, CDR2 FQNNGV. CDR3 in amino acids: CASSLERRGDYGYTF. CDR3 nucleotides: TGTGCCAGCAGCTTAGAGCGCAGGGGAGACTATGGCTACACCTTC.

The rearrangement joins TRBV27 to TRBJ1-2, with 7 bases identical to TRBD1. CDR3 length equals 13 residues. V lost 6 bases and J lost 3; bases outside the gene matches: 4. Germline lookup yields CDR1 MNHEY and CDR2 SMNVEV (reference sequence). CDR3 sequence (DNA): TGTGCCAGCAGACCTGACAGGGACTATGGCTACACCTTC. Encoded protein: CASRPDRDYGYTF.

V gene TRBV23-1 combines with J gene TRBJ1-4; D gene unclear. TRBV23-1 counts as an open reading frame of uncertain function. The CDR3 is 15 amino acids. V was pared by 6 bases and J by 0 bases, with 11 bases between. The CDR3 loop reads CASRLTPATNEKLFF. The CDR3 DNA reads as TGCGCCAGCAGACTTACACCAGCAACTAATGAAAAACTGTTTTTT.

As to this clone: Other DNA sequences in the sample encode the same CDR3. The CDR3 loop is CASSLGGTGSGELFF. The CDR3 nucleotides are TGTGCCAGCAGCTTGGGGGGGACAGGGTCCGGGGAGCTGTTTTTT. The chain combines TRBV5-4 with TRBJ2-2, with 9 bases lining up with TRBD1. CDR3 length: 15 residues. V shed 0 bases, J shed 6 bases, and the junction held 3 bases outside the gene matches. Germline V gene sequence: CDR1 SGHNT, CDR2 YYREEE (reference sequence).

The V and J genes are TRBV3-1 (or the pseudogene TRBV3-2) and TRBJ2-1, with D perhaps matching TRBD1 (6 bases). Germline values: CDR1 LGHDT, CDR2 YNNKEL (reference sequence). This CDR3 is built from 13 residues. V was trimmed by 0 bases and J by 15 bases, leaving 15 bases between them. In nucleotides, the CDR3 is TGTGCCAGCAGCCAAGACAGTCCGGGACACCGGTTCTTC. This gives the protein CASSQDSPGHRFF.

The J gene is TRBJ1-1, the V gene TRBV7-3; D is ambiguous. The V gene's germline CDR1 is SGHTA and CDR2 FQGTGA. Trimming stripped 5 bases from V and 0 bases from J, with 10 bases between. The CDR3 contains 14 residues. This CDR3 is CASSPDRMNTEAFF. CDR3 DNA: TGTGCCAGCAGCCCGGACCGAATGAACACTGAAGCTTTCTTT.

The V and J genes are TRBV7-2 and TRBJ2-3; TRBD2 matches at 7 bases. The V segment lost 6 bases and the J segment 2 bases; nucleotides outside the gene matches: 11. This CDR3 has 16 amino acids. Germline CDR1 reads SGHTA; CDR2 reads FQGNSA. The CDR3 reads CASRGGMGAATDTQYF. CDR3 sequence (DNA): TGTGCCAGCAGGGGGGGGATGGGAGCGGCCACAGATACGCAGTATTTT.

The chain combines TRBV19 with TRBJ2-4; no clear D. Trimming took off 3 bases at V and 3 bases at J, with 9 bases between the two ends. In germline, CDR1 is LNHDA, CDR2 SQIVND (reference sequence). The CDR3 extends over 14 amino acids. This CDR3 reads CASSISGIKNIQYF. The CDR3 DNA follows: TGTGCCAGTAGTATTTCAGGTATCAAAAACATTCAGTACTTC.

Concerning this clone itself: One end of the junction varies from germline; a read error may be responsible. This chain uses TRBV11-2 with TRBJ2-1; the D gene is possibly TRBD1 (6 bases). The CDR3 extends over 12 amino acids. Germline loops: CDR1 SGHAT, CDR2 FQNNGV. CDR3 sequence reads: CASSLVGGGLIF. The CDR3 nucleotides are TGTGCCAGCAGCTTAGTGGGTGGGGGCCTAATCTTC.

V is TRBV29-1 and J is TRBJ1-1, with D possibly being TRBD1 (5 bases). This CDR3 has 12 amino acids. The V and J ends lost 7 bases and 2 bases respectively, with 11 bases between them. Germline V lookup: CDR1 SQVTM, CDR2 ANQGSEA. This CDR3 is CSGGDGNTEAFF. CDR3 nucleotide sequence: TGCAGCGGCGGGGACGGCAACACTGAAGCTTTCTTT. Full variable domain (remainder filled in from reference TRBV29-1 and TRBJ1-1): SAVISQKPSRDICQRGTSLTIQCQVDSQVTMMFWYRQQPGQSLTLIATANQGSEATYESGFVIDKFPISRPNLTFSTLTVSNMSPEDSSIYLCSGGDGNTEAFFGQGTRLTVV.

The J gene is TRBJ2-7, the V gene TRBV7-3, with D hard to call. The CDR3 totals 13 residues. V was clipped by 3 bases and J by 2 bases, with 8 bases between them. Germline V gene sequence: CDR1 SGHTA, CDR2 FQGTGA. The CDR3 spells CASSFGVTYEQYF. For the CDR3, the DNA is TGTGCCAGCAGCTTTGGCGTAACCTACGAGCAGTACTTC.

V usage is TRBV6-4 and J usage is TRBJ2-3, with 13 bases lining up with TRBD2. J lost 3 bases, V lost 9 bases, and 6 bases had no gene match. Germline V gene data show CDR1 as MRHNA and CDR2 as SNTAGT. The CDR3 consists of 15 residues. CDR3 in DNA: TGTGCCAGTCGGTGGACTAGCGGGGGAACAGATACGCAGTATTTT. Protein: CASRWTSGGTDTQYF.

V usage is TRBV14 and J usage is TRBJ2-3; no firm D call. Germline V gene data show CDR1 as SGHDN and CDR2 as FVKESK. The CDR3 has 11 amino acids. Trimming took off 3 bases at V and 6 bases at J, with 4 bases between the two ends. CDR3 region: CASSHGDTQYF. The CDR3 nucleotides are TGTGCCAGCAGCCACGGGGATACGCAGTATTTT.

The chain carries TRBV4-2 and TRBJ1-5, with D possibly matching TRBD1 (5 bases). The CDR3 spans 15 residues. The germline gives CDR1 LGHNA, CDR2 YNFKEQ. Between the trimmed V and J ends, which lost 1 base and 3 bases, there was a span of 10 bases. The CDR3 DNA follows: TGTGCCAGCAGCCAAGCTCTGGGGGTCAATCAGCCCCAGCATTTT. It encodes CASSQALGVNQPQHF.

This sequence joins TRBV2 and TRBJ1-1; D call uncertain. CDR1 and CDR2 from the germline V gene are SNHLY and FYNNEI. The CDR3 contains 14 residues. Between the trimmed V and J ends, which lost 6 bases and 3 bases, there was a span of 14 bases. CDR3 amino acids: CASRPPTWDTEAFF. The CDR3 DNA reads TGTGCCAGCAGACCACCGACCTGGGACACTGAAGCTTTCTTT. Full variable domain (remainder filled in from reference TRBV2 and TRBJ1-1): EPEVTQTPSHQVTQMGQEVILRCVPISNHLYFYWYRQILGQKVEFLVSFYNNEISEKSEIFDDQFSVERPDGSNFTLKIRSTKLEDSAMYFCASRPPTWDTEAFFGQGTRLTVV.

The chain joins TRBV6-5 to TRBJ2-3; D is unclear. The CDR3 is 15 amino acids. Deletions cut 4 bases from V and 2 bases from J, with 13 bases between. The V gene's germline CDR1 is MNHEY and CDR2 SVGAGI. The CDR3 region has the DNA TGTGCCAGCAGTTCCATGGGTGCAAACACAGATACGCAGTATTTT. Protein: CASSSMGANTDTQYF.

The chain is built from TRBV28 and TRBJ1-3; the D gene is possibly TRBD1 (5 bases). V gave up 7 bases and J gave up 2 bases, with 15 bases separating them. CDR3 length: 15 amino acids. The germline CDR1 and CDR2 sequences are MDHEN and SYDVKM. CDR3 sequence: CASTKFGGAGNTIYF. CDR3 DNA: TGTGCCAGCACTAAATTTGGGGGGGCTGGAAACACCATATATTTT.